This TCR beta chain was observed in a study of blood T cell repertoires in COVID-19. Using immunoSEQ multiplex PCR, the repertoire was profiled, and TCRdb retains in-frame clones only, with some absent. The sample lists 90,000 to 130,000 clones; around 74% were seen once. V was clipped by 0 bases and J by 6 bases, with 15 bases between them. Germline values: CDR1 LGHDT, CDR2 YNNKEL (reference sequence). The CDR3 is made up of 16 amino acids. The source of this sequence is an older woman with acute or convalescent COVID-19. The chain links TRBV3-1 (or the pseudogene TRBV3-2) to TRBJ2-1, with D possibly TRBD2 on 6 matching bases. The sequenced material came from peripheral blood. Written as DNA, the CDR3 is TGTGCCAGCAGCCAAGAGGCCGGAGAGGGAGGCAATGAGCAGTTCTTC. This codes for CASSQEAGEGGNEQFF.